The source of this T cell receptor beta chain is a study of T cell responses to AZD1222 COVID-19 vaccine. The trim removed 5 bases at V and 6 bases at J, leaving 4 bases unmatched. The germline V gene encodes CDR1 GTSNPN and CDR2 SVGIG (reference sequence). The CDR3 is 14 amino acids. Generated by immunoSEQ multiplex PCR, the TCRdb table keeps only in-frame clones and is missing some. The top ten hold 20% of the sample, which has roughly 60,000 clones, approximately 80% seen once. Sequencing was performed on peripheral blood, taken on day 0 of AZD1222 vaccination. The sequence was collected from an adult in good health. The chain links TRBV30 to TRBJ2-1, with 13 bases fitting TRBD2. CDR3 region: CAWRLAGGLNEQFF. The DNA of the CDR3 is TGTGCCTGGCGACTAGCGGGAGGTCTCAATGAGCAGTTCTTC.